This is a list of T cell receptor beta chains from one sample in a study of spatial heterogeneity in lung cancer. Each CDR3 protein gets one entry after TCRdb re-called the 5' RACE reads with MiXCR. The sample has about 47,000 distinct CDR3 sequences; 10% to 15% are singletons. This material consisted of PBMCs, taken at surgery. These receptors originate from a female donor with early-stage non-small cell lung cancer. Each CDR3 is given with its conserved first and last residue. D genes are given only for firm matches. Only part of the rows carry a size: once, few, many, or a class if the clone is expanded.

TRBV19,TRBJ2-6,few,-,TGTGCCAGCCGTCCAACGGGCGGACAAGGGGCCTTTGGGGCCAACGTCCTGACTTTC,CASRPTGGQGAFGANVLTF
TRBV29-1,TRBJ1-1,-,-,TGCAGCGCCGAGATAGCCACTGAAGCTTTCTTT,CSAEIATEAFF
TRBV20-1,TRBJ2-7,-,TRBD2,TGCAGTGCTAGAGTCCTTAAGGGCGGGGGGAACCTCTACGAGCAGTACTTC,CSARVLKGGGNLYEQYF
TRBV14,TRBJ2-1,many,TRBD1,TGTGCCAGCAGCCAAGAAGGGGGCAGGATCAATGAGCAGTTCTTC,CASSQEGGRINEQFF
TRBV19,TRBJ1-5,few,-,TGTGCCAGTAGTATAAAGGCAGGGGTACGGCCCCAGCATTTT,CASSIKAGVRPQHF
TRBV6-2/TRBV6-3,TRBJ2-1,few,-,TGTGCCAGCAGTTACGACAGTCAGAACAATGAGCAGTTCTTC,CASSYDSQNNEQFF
TRBV5-4,TRBJ2-5,-,-,TGTGCCAGCAGCTTACGACAGAGAGAAGAGACCCAGTACTTC,CASSLRQREETQYF
TRBV5-1,TRBJ1-2,many,-,TGCGCCAGCAGCTTGGATGGAGGCCCCTATGGCTACACCTTC,CASSLDGGPYGYTF
TRBV6-5,TRBJ1-1,many,TRBD1,TGTGCCAGCCGCATGACAGGGGGAGAACACACTGAAGCTTTCTTT,CASRMTGGEHTEAFF
TRBV12-3/TRBV12-4,TRBJ1-1,few,-,TGTGCCAGCAGTACTAACATTGGAGTAGCTTTCTTT,CASSTNIGVAFF
TRBV14,TRBJ2-7,many,-,TGTGCCAGCAGCCTCGGGACACACTCCTACGAGCAGTACTTC,CASSLGTHSYEQYF
TRBV10-3,TRBJ1-1,few,-,TGTGCCATCAGTGAGTGGGGGGCCGGGGATACTGAAGCTTTCTTT,CAISEWGAGDTEAFF
TRBV2,TRBJ1-5,-,TRBD1,TGTGCCAGCGAGGGGTACAGGGGCTCCAATCAGCCCCAGCATTTT,CASEGYRGSNQPQHF